Presented here are 17 T cell receptor beta chains from one specimen sequenced in a study of cytomegalovirus exposure and HLA in healthy donors. With 60 Vbeta and 13 Jbeta primers, the PCR was carried out. Some clones are missing from TCRdb's copy, which holds only in-frame ones; the method was immunoSEQ multiplex PCR. The table lists tens of thousands of clones, about half of them singletons, with 6.2% in the top ten. The sequenced sample consisted of PBMCs. Source of these receptors: a woman between 40 and 50 years old in good health and CMV-seropositive.

Only a few counts were recorded for this clone. The rearrangement uses TRBV7-9 and TRBJ2-2, with 14 bases that match TRBD2. J gave up 5 bases and V 6 bases, and 11 bases lay outside the gene matches. The CDR3 is 18 amino acids. Per germline, CDR1 SEHNR and CDR2 FQNEAQ (reference sequence). The CDR3 nucleotides read TGTGCCAGCAGTTTCCCACGCCGACTAGCGGGGGGGACCGGGGAGCTGTTTTTT. Translating gives CASSFPRRLAGGTGELFF.

The chain combines TRBV30 with TRBJ1-1; 9 bases align to TRBD1. The CDR3 consists of 19 residues. Germline lookup yields CDR1 GTSNPN and CDR2 SVGIG (reference sequence). After removal of 3 bases from V and 0 bases from J, the junction contained 17 bases not matched to a gene. The DNA for the CDR3 is TGTGCCTGGAGGAAAGGGACAGGGAACAGGGAGCTGCTGAACACTGAAGCTTTCTTT. It encodes CAWRKGTGNRELLNTEAFF.

The rearrangement links TRBV11-2 to TRBJ1-4; D ambiguous. V was shortened by 2 bases and J by 10 bases, with 8 bases between the two germline ends. Per the germline V gene, CDR1 is SGHAT and CDR2 is FQNNGV. This CDR3 region has 12 residues. The CDR3 DNA reads as TGTGCCAGCAGCTTATATTCGGGAAAACTGTTTTTT. Translating gives CASSLYSGKLFF.

The sample holds a few counts of this clone. V gene TRBV6-5 combines with J gene TRBJ1-2; D unclear. There are 12 residues in the CDR3. V lost 5 bases and J lost 5, with 9 bases in between. Germline assignment: CDR1 MNHEY and CDR2 SVGAGI. CDR3 DNA sequence: TGTGCCAGCAGTCAAGACTGGTATGGCTACACCTTC. Protein product: CASSQDWYGYTF.

The chain combines TRBV14 with TRBJ2-7; D is perhaps TRBD1 (5 bases). Looked up from germline, CDR1 is SGHDN and CDR2 is FVKESK. The V and J ends lost 5 bases and 1 base respectively, with 12 bases between them. This CDR3 has 14 amino acids. CDR3 sequence (DNA): TGTGCCAGCAGCAAGCTGGGGCATTCCTACGAGCAGTACTTC. This gives the protein CASSKLGHSYEQYF.

This chain links TRBV4-1 with TRBJ2-4, with a tentative D call TRBD2 (5 bases). This CDR3 is built from 15 residues. Per the germline V gene, CDR1 is MGHRA and CDR2 is YSYEKL. V lost 1 base and J 0 bases, leaving 7 bases between the germline ends. The CDR3 sequence is CASSQGGLAKNIQYF. CDR3 DNA: TGCGCCAGCAGCCAAGGCGGACTAGCCAAAAACATTCAGTACTTC.

The rearrangement joins TRBV2 to TRBJ2-6; D possibly corresponds to TRBD1 (6 bases). Trimming cost V 7 bases and J 2 bases, with 12 bases left between them. The CDR3 spans 15 residues. The germline V gene encodes CDR1 SNHLY and CDR2 FYNNEI. This chain's CDR3 is CASTVRGAGANVLTF. CDR3 nucleotide sequence: TGTGCCAGCACCGTCAGGGGCGCTGGGGCCAACGTCCTGACTTTC.

This rearrangement joins TRBV9 to TRBJ2-1; weak D call: TRBD1 (5 bases). Germline V gene lookup returns CDR1 SGDLS and CDR2 YYNGEE. This CDR3 region has 16 residues. Deletions cut 1 base from V and 1 base from J, with 12 bases between. The CDR3 DNA sequence: TGTGCCAGCAGCGTAAGTGGGGCTAGGTCCTACAATGAGCAGTTCTTC. Amino acids: CASSVSGARSYNEQFF.

The rearrangement joins TRBV5-1 to TRBJ1-1; D unclear. Trimming cost V 4 bases and J 0 bases, with 19 bases left between them. The V gene's germline CDR1 is SGHRS and CDR2 YFSETQ. This CDR3 spans 17 amino acids. The CDR3 nucleotides are TGCGCCAGCAGCCTGGCCCCCCGAGGCGGATTGAACACTGAAGCTTTCTTT. Amino acids: CASSLAPRGGLNTEAFF.

The chain is built from TRBV4-1 and TRBJ1-4; D might be TRBD1 (5 bases). The CDR3 runs 16 residues. Per germline, CDR1 MGHRA and CDR2 YSYEKL. The V end was cut by 1 base, the J end by 3 bases, with 12 bases between. The CDR3 DNA reads TGCGCCAGCAGCCAAGGGTCAGGGTCGGCTAATGAAAAACTGTTTTTT. Translation gives CASSQGSGSANEKLFF.

The V and J genes are TRBV27 and TRBJ1-1, with D hard to call. Germline CDR1 reads MNHEY; CDR2 reads SMNVEV (reference sequence). V lost 2 bases and J 5 bases, leaving 12 bases between the germline ends. This CDR3 is 14 amino acids long. DNA of the CDR3: TGTGCCAGCAGTTTACATACCCCCGGGACTGAAGCTTTCTTT. The encoded protein is CASSLHTPGTEAFF.

V gene TRBV4-1 combines with J gene TRBJ2-3; D may be TRBD2 (7 bases). Germline V lookup: CDR1 MGHRA, CDR2 YSYEKL. V was cut by 1 base and J by 6 bases, with 17 bases left in between. The CDR3 runs 16 residues. The CDR3 nucleotides read TGCGCCAGCAGCCAAGGTGGGGGGGCCAGAATGGATACGCAGTATTTT. It is translated as CASSQGGGARMDTQYF.

This clone was found a few times. The chain joins TRBV9 to TRBJ1-2; 8 bases are shared with TRBD1. Trimming at V came to 0 bases and at J to 8 bases, leaving 6 bases not matched to a gene. Looked up from germline, CDR1 is SGDLS and CDR2 is YYNGEE. The CDR3 is 14 residues long. CDR3 region: CASSVVQGAGGYTF. In DNA, the CDR3 is TGTGCCAGCAGCGTAGTGCAGGGGGCAGGGGGCTACACCTTC. Supplemented by reference TRBV9 and TRBJ1-2, the full variable domain reads DSGVTQTPKHLITATGQRVTLRCSPRSGDLSVYWYQQSLDQGLQFLIQYYNGEERAKGNILERFSAQQFPDLHSELNLSSLELGDSALYFCASSVVQGAGGYTFGSGTRLTVV.

The chain is built from TRBV7-2 and TRBJ1-4, with TRBD1 identical over 7 bases. From germline, CDR1 is SGHTA and CDR2 FQGNSA. The length of the CDR3 is 12 residues. The J segment lost 13 bases and the V segment lost 5 bases, leaving 7 bases of the junction unmatched. Written as DNA, the CDR3 is TGTGCCAGCAGCCTAGGGGACAGACTACTGTTTTTT. This sequence encodes CASSLGDRLLFF.

V and J are TRBV2 and TRBJ2-7, with D tentatively TRBD2 (6 bases). This CDR3 spans 16 amino acids. Trimming shortened V by 8 bases and J by 3 bases, and 23 bases separated the two germline ends. The germline CDR1 and CDR2 sequences are SNHLY and FYNNEI. Here the CDR3 reads CASVGVGRLVSYEQYF. The CDR3 nucleotides are TGTGCCAGCGTGGGGGTTGGCAGACTAGTAAGCTACGAGCAGTACTTC.

The chain uses TRBV29-1 and TRBJ2-7, with 8 positions matching TRBD2. Germline V gives CDR1 SQVTM, CDR2 ANQGSEA. J lost 5 bases, V lost 3 bases, and 6 bases had no gene match. The CDR3 is 13 residues long. Here the CDR3 reads CSVEPGGYDEQYF. CDR3 DNA: TGCAGCGTTGAGCCGGGGGGGTATGACGAGCAGTACTTC.

The rearrangement uses TRBV11-2 and TRBJ1-4; 9 positions match TRBD1. Germline V gene data show CDR1 as SGHAT and CDR2 as FQNNGV. The CDR3 has 15 amino acids. Unmatched junction bases numbered 7, after V lost 5 bases and J lost 6 bases. In DNA form, the CDR3 reads TGTGCCAGCAGCATAACAGGGGGCGTGGATGAAAAACTGTTTTTT. Its protein product is CASSITGGVDEKLFF.